One and the same sample provided the 8 T cell receptor beta chains below, sequenced in a study of PD-1 blockade in classical Hodgkin lymphoma. The table came from immunoSEQ multiplex PCR; TCRdb's copy has only in-frame clones and leaves some out. The repertoire has around 50,000 clones, about 75% of them found once; the top ten carry 10% to 15%. As to time point: cycle 4 day 1 (C4D1), after around six weeks of nivolumab. Every one of the patients relapsed after autologous stem cell transplantation (brentuximab vedotin exposure was variable). The starting material was peripheral blood mononuclear cells (PBMCs), obtained before the fourth cycle of nivolumab. These TCRs come from a human donor with classical Hodgkin lymphoma.

The V gene is TRBV2, the J gene TRBJ2-3; tentative D call: TRBD2 (6 bases). This CDR3 region has 11 residues. V gave up 7 bases and J gave up 7 bases, with 9 bases separating them. In germline, CDR1 is SNHLY, CDR2 FYNNEI. CDR3 coding DNA: TGTGCCAGCAACGGAGGGAATACGCAGTATTTT. Residues: CASNGGNTQYF.

This clone was observed a single time. This sequence joins TRBV11-3 and TRBJ2-3; 9 nucleotides match TRBD2. The CDR3 covers 18 residues. Trimming cost V 2 bases and J 1 base; bases outside gene matches: 10. CDR1 SGHNT and CDR2 YENEEA come from the germline V gene. This CDR3 is CASSLKLAGDDGTDTQYF. In DNA form, the CDR3 reads TGTGCCAGCAGCTTAAAATTAGCGGGAGATGACGGCACAGATACGCAGTATTTT.

The chain recombines TRBV7-8 with TRBJ2-1, with 10 bases that match TRBD2. With V trimmed by 1 base and J by 8 bases, 5 bases remained unmatched. This CDR3 has 15 residues. The germline V gene has CDR1 SGHVS and CDR2 FQNEAQ. CDR3 protein: CASSLERGGTHEQFF. In DNA form, the CDR3 reads TGTGCCAGCAGCTTAGAGCGGGGGGGTACGCATGAGCAGTTCTTC.

This clone was picked up one time. The CDR3 coding sequence is TGTGCCAGCAGTTACTCGACAACGCAACCCTGGAGGGAGCTGTTTTTT. Its translation: CASSYSTTQPWRELFF. The chain has TRBV6-5 and TRBJ2-2; no firm D call. The CDR3 runs 16 residues. Germline CDR1 is MNHEY and CDR2 is SVGAGI. Trimming removed 0 bases at V and 9 bases at J, with 17 bases between.

V is TRBV29-1 and J is TRBJ2-2; TRBD2 agrees at 10 bases. CDR3 length: 15 residues. The junction had 8 bases not matched to a gene; V was cut back by 6 bases and J by 4 bases. CDR1 is SQVTM and CDR2 is ANQGSEA in the germline V gene. CDR3 bases: TGCAGCGTCCGCCTACTAGCGGGAAGCACCGGGGAGCTGTTTTTT. Its protein product is CSVRLLAGSTGELFF.

The chain combines TRBV5-1 with TRBJ2-7; 9 positions agree with TRBD1. CDR3 length: 15 residues. Per the germline V gene, CDR1 is SGHRS and CDR2 is YFSETQ. With 4 bases clipped from V and 3 bases from J, the junction kept 8 bases outside the gene matches. The CDR3: CASSRWTGANYEQYF. In DNA, the CDR3 is TGCGCCAGCAGCAGATGGACAGGGGCTAACTACGAGCAGTACTTC.

This rearrangement joins TRBV20-1 to TRBJ1-1, with D hard to call. CDR3 length: 11 residues. Germline CDR1 reads DFQATT; CDR2 reads SNEGSKA (reference sequence). CDR3 loop: CGGTGNTEAFF. CDR3 nucleotide sequence: TGCGGTGGAACCGGGAACACTGAAGCTTTCTTT.

V and J are TRBV5-1 and TRBJ1-3; D perhaps matches TRBD1 (6 bases). Trimming removed 4 bases at V and 0 bases at J, with 17 bases between. The CDR3 is made up of 17 amino acids. From germline, CDR1 is SGHRS and CDR2 YFSETQ. CDR3 DNA: TGCGCCAGCAGCGTTTCCGGGACACTGAGCTCTGGAAACACCATATATTTT. Amino acid sequence: CASSVSGTLSSGNTIYF.